The source of this TCR beta chain is a study of blood T cells in healthy people across ages. The use of a sample-barcoded 5' primer and a J-beta primer mix characterized a second PCR of roughly 7 to 11 cycles. From the 5' RACE reads, TCRdb called clonotypes with MiXCR, one entry per CDR3 protein. The table records 1.5 million or so distinct CDR3 sequences, roughly 40% of them present only once. Drawn from each donor were 8.5 to 10 milliliters of peripheral blood. In each sample, at least 7 million PBMCs were isolated. Extractions gave at least 6 micrograms of total RNA per sample. The origin of this receptor is a woman aged 18-30 years in good health. The specimen sequenced was blood.

This CDR3 reads CASSPGRSSEAFF. As DNA, the CDR3 is TGTGCCAGCAGCCCAGGTCGGAGTTCTGAAGCTTTCTTT. The gene calls are TRBV3-1 and TRBJ1-1; D unresolved. Trimming took off 4 bases at V and 6 bases at J, with 12 bases between the two ends. The CDR3 length is 13 residues. The V gene's germline CDR1 is LGHDT and CDR2 YNNKEL (reference sequence).